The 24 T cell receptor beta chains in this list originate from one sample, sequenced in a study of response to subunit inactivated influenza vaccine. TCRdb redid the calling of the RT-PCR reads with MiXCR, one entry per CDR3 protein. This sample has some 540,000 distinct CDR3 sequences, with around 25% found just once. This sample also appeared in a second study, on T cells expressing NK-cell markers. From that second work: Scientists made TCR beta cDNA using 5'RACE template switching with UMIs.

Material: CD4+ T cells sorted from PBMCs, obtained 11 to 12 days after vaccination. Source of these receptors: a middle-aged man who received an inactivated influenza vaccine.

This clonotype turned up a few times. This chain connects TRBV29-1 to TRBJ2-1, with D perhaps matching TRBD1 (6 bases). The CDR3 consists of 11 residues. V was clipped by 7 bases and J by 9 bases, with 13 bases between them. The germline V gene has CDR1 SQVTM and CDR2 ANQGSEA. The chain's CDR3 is CSADRYGEQFF. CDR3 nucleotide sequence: TGCAGCGCCGACAGGTATGGTGAGCAGTTCTTC.

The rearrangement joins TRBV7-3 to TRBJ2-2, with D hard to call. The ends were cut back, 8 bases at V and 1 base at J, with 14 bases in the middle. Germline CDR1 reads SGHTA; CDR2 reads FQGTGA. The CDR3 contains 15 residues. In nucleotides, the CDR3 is TGTGCCAGCTCCCCGGGCCCTATGAACACCGGGGAGCTGTTTTTT. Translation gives CASSPGPMNTGELFF.

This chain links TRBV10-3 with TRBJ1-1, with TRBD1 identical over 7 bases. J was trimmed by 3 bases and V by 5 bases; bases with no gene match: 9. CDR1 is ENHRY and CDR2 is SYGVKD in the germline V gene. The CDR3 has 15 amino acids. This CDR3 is CAISLGGGGDTEAFF. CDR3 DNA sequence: TGTGCCATCAGTCTGGGCGGAGGGGGCGACACTGAAGCTTTCTTT.

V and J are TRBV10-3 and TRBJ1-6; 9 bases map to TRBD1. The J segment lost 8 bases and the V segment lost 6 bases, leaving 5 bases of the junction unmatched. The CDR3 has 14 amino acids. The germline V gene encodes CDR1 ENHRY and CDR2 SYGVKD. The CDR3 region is CAIRATGGDSPLHF. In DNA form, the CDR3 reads TGTGCCATCAGAGCGACAGGGGGGGATTCACCCCTCCACTTT.

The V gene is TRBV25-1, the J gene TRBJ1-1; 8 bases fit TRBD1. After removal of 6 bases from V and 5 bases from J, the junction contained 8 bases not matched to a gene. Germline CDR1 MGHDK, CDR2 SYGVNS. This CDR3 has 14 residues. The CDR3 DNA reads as TGTGCCAGCAGGCCGGGGTACAGGGGGACTGAAGCTTTCTTT. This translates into CASRPGYRGTEAFF.

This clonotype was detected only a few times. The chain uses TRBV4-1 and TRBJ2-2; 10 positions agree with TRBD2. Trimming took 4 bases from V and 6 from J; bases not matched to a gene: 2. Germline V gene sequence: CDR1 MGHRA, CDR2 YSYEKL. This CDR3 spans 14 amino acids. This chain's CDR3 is CASSLSGRPGELFF. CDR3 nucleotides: TGCGCCAGCAGCCTTAGCGGGAGGCCCGGGGAGCTGTTTTTT.

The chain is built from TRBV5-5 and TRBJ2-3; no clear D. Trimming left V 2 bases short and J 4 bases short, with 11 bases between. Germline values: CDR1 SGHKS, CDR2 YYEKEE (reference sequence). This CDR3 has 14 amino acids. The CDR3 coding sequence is TGTGCCAGCAGCTTCGTTCCAGGCCCAGATACGCAGTATTTT. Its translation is CASSFVPGPDTQYF.

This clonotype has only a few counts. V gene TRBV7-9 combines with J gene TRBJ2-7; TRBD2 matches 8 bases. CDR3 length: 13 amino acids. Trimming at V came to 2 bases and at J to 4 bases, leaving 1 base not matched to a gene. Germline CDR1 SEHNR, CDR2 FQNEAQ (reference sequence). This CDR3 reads CASSLIAGYEQYF. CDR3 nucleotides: TGTGCCAGCAGCTTAATAGCGGGGTACGAGCAGTACTTC. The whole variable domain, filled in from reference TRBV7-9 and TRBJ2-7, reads DTGVSQNPRHKITKRGQNVTFRCDPISEHNRLYWYRQTLGQGPEFLTYFQNEAQLEKSRLLSDRFSAERPKGSFSTLEIQRTEQGDSAMYLCASSLIAGYEQYFGPGTRLTVT.

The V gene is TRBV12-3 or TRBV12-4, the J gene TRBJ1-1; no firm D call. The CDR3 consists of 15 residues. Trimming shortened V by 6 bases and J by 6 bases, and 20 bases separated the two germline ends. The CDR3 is CASSISITASPEAFF. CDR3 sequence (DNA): TGTGCCAGCAGCATATCGATCACCGCCTCGCCTGAAGCTTTCTTT.

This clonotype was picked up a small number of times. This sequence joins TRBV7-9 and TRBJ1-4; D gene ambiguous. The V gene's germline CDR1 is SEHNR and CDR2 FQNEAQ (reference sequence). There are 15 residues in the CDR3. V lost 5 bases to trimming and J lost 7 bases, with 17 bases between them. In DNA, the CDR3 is TGTGCCAGCAGCGAGAACTCCCCAAGCGGTGAAAAACTGTTTTTT. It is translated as CASSENSPSGEKLFF.

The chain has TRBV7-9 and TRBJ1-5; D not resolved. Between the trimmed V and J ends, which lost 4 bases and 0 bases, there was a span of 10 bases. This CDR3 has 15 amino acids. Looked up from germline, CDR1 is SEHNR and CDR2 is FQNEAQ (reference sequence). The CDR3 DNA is TGTGCCAGCAGCTCCCCTTTGAATAGCAATCAGCCCCAGCATTTT. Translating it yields CASSSPLNSNQPQHF.

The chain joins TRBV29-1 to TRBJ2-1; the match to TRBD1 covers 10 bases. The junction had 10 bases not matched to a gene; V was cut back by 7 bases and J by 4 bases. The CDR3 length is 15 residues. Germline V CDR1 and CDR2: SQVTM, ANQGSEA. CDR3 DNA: TGCAGCGCCGAACCCCGGGACAGGGGATACAATGAGCAGTTCTTC. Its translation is CSAEPRDRGYNEQFF.

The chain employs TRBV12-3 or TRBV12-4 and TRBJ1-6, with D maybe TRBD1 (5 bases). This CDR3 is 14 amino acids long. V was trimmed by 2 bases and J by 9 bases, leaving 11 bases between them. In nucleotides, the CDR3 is TGTGCCAGCAGTTTAAGCAGGGCTGCTTCACCCCTCCACTTT. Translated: CASSLSRAASPLHF.

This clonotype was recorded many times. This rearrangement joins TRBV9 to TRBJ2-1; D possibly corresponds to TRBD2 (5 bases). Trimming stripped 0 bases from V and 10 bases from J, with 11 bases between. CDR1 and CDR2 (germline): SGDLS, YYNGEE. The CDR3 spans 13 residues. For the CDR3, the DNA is TGTGCCAGCAGCGTAGGGCTAGCTTTAGAGCAGTTCTTC. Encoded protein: CASSVGLALEQFF.

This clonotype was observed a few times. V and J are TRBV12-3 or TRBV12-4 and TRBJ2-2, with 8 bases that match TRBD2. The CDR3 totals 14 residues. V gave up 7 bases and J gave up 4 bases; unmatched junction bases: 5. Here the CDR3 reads CASTRTSSTGELFF. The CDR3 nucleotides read TGTGCCAGCACCCGGACTAGCAGCACCGGGGAGCTGTTTTTT.

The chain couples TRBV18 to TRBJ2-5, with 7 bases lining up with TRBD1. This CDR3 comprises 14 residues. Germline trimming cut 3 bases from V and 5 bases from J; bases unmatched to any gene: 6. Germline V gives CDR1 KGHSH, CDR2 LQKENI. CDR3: CASSPPTRGETQYF. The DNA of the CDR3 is TGTGCCAGCTCACCGCCGACCAGGGGGGAGACCCAGTACTTC.

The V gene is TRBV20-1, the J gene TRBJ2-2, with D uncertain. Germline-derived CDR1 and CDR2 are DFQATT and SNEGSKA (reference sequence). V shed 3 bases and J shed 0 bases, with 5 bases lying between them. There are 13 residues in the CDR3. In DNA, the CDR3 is TGCAGTGCTAGGCGTACGAACACCGGGGAGCTGTTTTTT. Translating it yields CSARRTNTGELFF.

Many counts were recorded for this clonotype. As DNA, the CDR3 is TGCGCCAGCAGCTGGGGAACGGCCTTTGAGCAGTTCTTC. Protein: CASSWGTAFEQFF. The chain joins TRBV5-1 to TRBJ2-1; D remains ambiguous. The CDR3 has 13 residues. The V end was cut by 3 bases, the J end by 9 bases, with 13 bases between. Germline-derived CDR1 and CDR2 are SGHRS and YFSETQ. The whole variable domain, remainder taken from reference TRBV5-1 and TRBJ2-1, is KAGVTQTPRYLIKTRGQQVTLSCSPISGHRSVSWYQQTPGQGLQFLFEYFSETQRNKGNFPGRFSGRQFSNSRSEMNVSTLELGDSALYLCASSWGTAFEQFFGPGTRLTVL.

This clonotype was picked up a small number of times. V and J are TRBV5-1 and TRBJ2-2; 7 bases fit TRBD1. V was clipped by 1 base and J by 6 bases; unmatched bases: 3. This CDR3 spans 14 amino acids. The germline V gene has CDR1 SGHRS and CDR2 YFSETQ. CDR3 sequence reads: CASSLKGAAGELFF. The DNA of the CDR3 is TGCGCCAGCAGCTTGAAGGGGGCGGCCGGGGAGCTGTTTTTT.

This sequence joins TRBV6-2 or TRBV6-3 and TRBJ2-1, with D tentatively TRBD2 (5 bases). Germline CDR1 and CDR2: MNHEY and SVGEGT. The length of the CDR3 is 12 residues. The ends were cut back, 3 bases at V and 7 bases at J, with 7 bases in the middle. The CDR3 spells CASSYWENEQFF. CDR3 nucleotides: TGTGCCAGCAGTTATTGGGAGAATGAGCAGTTCTTC.

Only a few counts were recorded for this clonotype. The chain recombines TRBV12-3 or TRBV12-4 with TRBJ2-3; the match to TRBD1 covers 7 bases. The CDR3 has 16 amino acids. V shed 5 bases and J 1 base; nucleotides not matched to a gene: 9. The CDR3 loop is CASSRTAGGGTDTQYF. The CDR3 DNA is TGTGCCAGCAGTAGAACCGCAGGGGGAGGCACAGATACGCAGTATTTT.

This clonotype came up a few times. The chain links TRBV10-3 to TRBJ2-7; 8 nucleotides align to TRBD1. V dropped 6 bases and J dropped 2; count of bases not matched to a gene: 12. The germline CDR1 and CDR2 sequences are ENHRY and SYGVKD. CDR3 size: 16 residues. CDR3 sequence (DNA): TGTGCCATCAGGAATCAATTAGACAGGGGACCCTACGAGCAGTACTTC. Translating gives CAIRNQLDRGPYEQYF.

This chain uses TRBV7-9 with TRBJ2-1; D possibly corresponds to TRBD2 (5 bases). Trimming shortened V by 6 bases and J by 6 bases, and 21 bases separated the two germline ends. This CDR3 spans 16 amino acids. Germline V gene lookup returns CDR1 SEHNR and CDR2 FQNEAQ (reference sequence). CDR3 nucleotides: TGTGCCAGCAGTAATACTCGTCCTAGCAGCTCCAATGAGCAGTTCTTC. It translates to CASSNTRPSSSNEQFF.

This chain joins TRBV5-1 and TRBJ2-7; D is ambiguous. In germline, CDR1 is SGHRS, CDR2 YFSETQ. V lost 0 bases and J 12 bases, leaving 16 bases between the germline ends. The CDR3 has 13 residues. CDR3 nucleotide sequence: TGCGCCAGCAGCTTGGGGACCACCCTCGGAAGGTACTTC. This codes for CASSLGTTLGRYF.